The source of this T cell receptor beta chain is a study of human T cells and chemical hapten exposure. Time point specified: pre-sensitization, week 0. Treatment indicated: therapeutic diphenylcyclopropenone sensitization with weekly scalp DPC. The CDR3 covers 16 residues. After removal of 4 bases from V and 1 base from J, the junction contained 9 bases not matched to a gene. Germline V gene lookup returns CDR1 SGDLS and CDR2 YYNGEE. Concerning this clonotype: Its cognate antigen is unknown.

TCRdb reprocessed the RACE reads via MiXCR and lists one record per CDR3 protein. There are 60,000 or so distinct CDR3 sequences in the sample; roughly 9.8% occur only once, and roughly 8.8% lies in the top ten. Study-wide points: With patch test score, the counts of PT1 expanded TCRs showed a positive correlation. It was expanded TCRs that formed significantly more large CDR3 similarity clusters than controls did.

The chain links TRBV9 to TRBJ2-3; 7 nucleotides line up with TRBD1. The sequenced sample was whole blood, obtained in connection with sensitization to the hapten diphenylcyclopropenone (DPC). The sequence was obtained from a man between 35 and 55 years old with alopecia areata. Some clones in this sample may be carry-over from other donors' samples. This CDR3 is CASSLRDSFRTDTQYF. The CDR3 nucleotides read TGTGCCAGCAGCCTCCGGGACAGTTTCCGCACAGATACGCAGTATTTT.